This entry describes one TCR beta chain. Its antigen is as yet unknown. The data were obtained in a study of cytomegalovirus exposure and HLA in healthy donors. Findings and limits, study-wide: Most subjects' HLA-A and HLA-B alleles were reportedly predicted from TCR beta sequences.

Amplification used 60 Vbeta primers and 13 Jbeta primers. Authors' methods: The authors later counted 65 million to 90 million unique TCR beta chains, some 10 million of them shared. Profiled with immunoSEQ multiplex PCR; TCRdb holds only in-frame clones, not every one. V and J calls and clone size are given by that table; D and trimming were obtained from the DNA. The table includes about 230,000 clones, over 65% detected once. Per the germline V gene, CDR1 is MNHEY and CDR2 is SMNVEV (reference sequence). This CDR3 comprises 15 residues. Losses at the gene ends were 5 bases for V and 0 bases for J; bases not matched to a gene: 7.

The chain combines TRBV27 with TRBJ2-7; 7 nucleotides match TRBD1. This receptor was obtained from a human donor in good health. Source material: PBMCs. CDR3: CASSPRTGNSYEQYF. In DNA, the CDR3 is TGTGCCAGCAGTCCGCGGACAGGAAACTCCTACGAGCAGTACTTC.